The 26 T cell receptor beta chains below were found in one sample sequenced in a study of tumor-infiltrating lymphocytes in primary liver carcinoma. DNA and RNA were both co-extracted from approximately 20-30 mg of bulk tissue that had not been sorted. Starting material of 500 ng total RNA yielded TCR beta cDNA via a constant-region primer. Three nested multiplex PCR rounds, a slightly modified ARM-PCR method, built the TCR beta libraries. The first two PCR rounds used TRBV1-TRBV30 forward primers with a C-beta reverse primer, nine to eleven cycles each. Via MiXCR, TCRdb re-called the multiplex PCR reads, giving one row per CDR3 protein. The data contain 150,000 to 200,000 distinct CDR3 sequences, approximately 86% of them singletons. The material sequenced was tumor tissue from primary liver carcinoma. These receptors originate from a man between 40 and 49 years old with primary liver carcinoma and hepatitis B virus infection.

With respect to this clonotype: At one end the junction does not follow the germline gene, possibly because of a read error. V gene TRBV6-2 or TRBV6-3 combines with J gene TRBJ2-1, with 12 nucleotides matching TRBD2. Germline V gives CDR1 MNHEY, CDR2 SVGEGT. This CDR3 contains 16 residues. The CDR3 region is CASRPSTSGRTNDQFF. The CDR3 DNA reads as TGTGCTAGCAGACCCAGTACTAGCGGGAGGACCAATGATCAGTTCTTC.

The chain couples TRBV7-2 to TRBJ2-3; weak D call: TRBD2 (6 bases). Germline CDR1 is SGHTA and CDR2 is FQGNSA. The CDR3 contains 14 residues. Trimming cost V 11 bases and J 11 bases, with 26 bases left between them. CDR3 DNA sequence: TGTGCCTCAAGGGGCGAGAGGCAACCCGGGGGGCAGTATTTT. Encoded protein: CASRGERQPGGQYF.

Worth noting for this clonotype: It may be a read error: a sequence one base away is much more abundant. The chain links TRBV6-5 to TRBJ2-7, with 9 bases lining up with TRBD1. Germline V CDR1 and CDR2: MNHEY, SVGAGI. The CDR3 consists of 15 residues. Trimming at V came to 7 bases and at J to 1 base, leaving 8 bases not matched to a gene. The CDR3 DNA sequence: TGTGCCAGCAACCGTACAGGGGGCGCTTCCTACGAGCAGTACTTC. Its protein is CASNRTGGASYEQYF.

The sample holds many counts of this clonotype. The CDR3 region is CASSFRTSGADPQYF. In nucleotides, the CDR3 is TGTGCCAGCAGTTTTCGGACTAGCGGGGCTGATCCCCAGTACTTC. The genes are TRBV28 and TRBJ2-5; 12 bases are a match to TRBD2. Germline assignment: CDR1 MDHEN and CDR2 SYDVKM. The length of the CDR3 is 15 residues. With 3 bases clipped from V and 9 bases from J, the junction kept 8 bases outside the gene matches.

A note on this clonotype: This clone may be a read error of a much larger clone one base away. V is TRBV28 and J is TRBJ2-5; 9 nucleotides align to TRBD2. The CDR3 totals 15 residues. Germline V CDR1 and CDR2: MDHEN, SYDVKM. DNA for the CDR3: TGTGACAGTCATTTGGCTAGCGGGGTCCAAGAGACCCAGTACTTC. This sequence encodes CDSHLASGVQETQYF.

Note on this clonotype: Germline is not matched at one junction end, which may reflect a read error. The rearrangement joins TRBV6-6 to TRBJ1-1; 8 positions match TRBD1. Germline CDR1 and CDR2: MNHNY and SVGAGI (reference sequence). The CDR3 is 13 residues long. Here the CDR3 reads CAGSTGGTTGGFF. The CDR3 DNA reads TGTGCCGGCAGCACAGGGGGGACTACTGGAGGTTTCTTT.

Comments on this clonotype: Relative to the germline gene, one junction end is altered; a read error may explain this. The chain links TRBV7-9 to TRBJ2-2, with a possible D match to TRBD2 (6 bases). Germline V gene data show CDR1 as SEHNR and CDR2 as FQNEAQ (reference sequence). This CDR3 spans 17 amino acids. The CDR3 nucleotides read TGTGCCAGCAGCTCACCCGGACTAACGGGAGTGCCCGGGGAGCTGTATTTT. Amino acid sequence: CASSSPGLTGVPGELYF.

Notes on this clonotype: Being one base from a much bigger clone, this may be a read error. The chain combines TRBV7-8 with TRBJ1-6, with TRBD1 identical over 7 bases. The V segment lost 5 bases and the J segment 9 bases; nucleotides outside the gene matches: 10. The CDR3 totals 15 residues. From germline, CDR1 is SGHVS and CDR2 FQNEAQ. CDR3 nucleotides: TGTGCCAGCAGCGGATCCGGGACAGCTATTTCACCCCTCCACTTT. This sequence encodes CASSGSGTAISPLHF.

Of note for this clonotype: Given the absence of the conserved phenylalanine or tryptophan at the CDR3 end, a read error is likely. No DNA is shown, since the ends of the CDR3 on it are uncertain; the CDR3 is the one TCRdb lists. The chain combines TRBV11-1 with TRBJ2-2; TRBD1 was called by the table and not checked on the DNA. The CDR3 length is 15 residues, termini included. Per germline, CDR1 SGHAT and CDR2 FQDESV (reference sequence). The CDR3: CASSYTGSFSGEMFL.

This clonotype appeared a single time. Compared with germline, one end of the junction differs, possibly owing to a read error. The V and J genes are TRBV12-3 or TRBV12-4 and TRBJ2-3; D is unclear. The CDR3 is made up of 13 amino acids. In DNA form, the CDR3 reads TGTGACAGCAGTTTTCTGAGGTCTGATACGCATTATTTT. It is translated as CDSSFLRSDTHYF.

A remark on this clonotype: The junction departs from germline at one end; a sequencing error may be responsible. CDR3 coding DNA: TGCGCCAGCAGCTGGGACGCCCCGAGACTAGCGGACACCGGGGAGCTGTTTTTT. It specifies CASSWDAPRLADTGELFF. This rearrangement joins TRBV11-2 to TRBJ2-2, with 9 bases identical to TRBD2. The CDR3 is made up of 18 amino acids. Germline V CDR1 and CDR2: SGHAT, FQNNGV.

Note on this clonotype: Compared with germline, one end of the junction differs, possibly owing to a read error. V usage is TRBV6-1 and J usage is TRBJ2-2, with a tentative D call TRBD2 (5 bases). The CDR3 is 14 residues long. Germline V CDR1 and CDR2: MNHNS, SASEGT. The CDR3 nucleotides read TGCGCCAGCAGTGAATCAGTGAACACCGGGGTGTTGTTTTTT. It translates to CASSESVNTGVLFF.

To note about this clonotype: One junction end does not reproduce the germline sequence, and a read error may be involved. The CDR3 loop reads CASNLDQGVAQPQHF. Written as DNA, the CDR3 is TGTGCCAGCAACTTAGATCAGGGCGTGGCTCAGCCCCAGCATTTT. The chain has TRBV11-3 and TRBJ1-5, with a tentative D call TRBD1 (5 bases). CDR3 length: 15 residues. Germline CDR1 is SGHNT and CDR2 is YENEEA.

Details on this clonotype: Germline and junction disagree at one end, which may indicate a read error. CDR3 protein: CNVGATTGTQVANYGYTF. CDR3 sequence (DNA): TGTAACGTTGGGGCAACAACAGGAACTCAAGTGGCTAACTATGGCTACACCTTC. J is TRBJ1-2 and V is TRBV29-1; TRBD1 is a possible D gene (5 bases). Germline lookup yields CDR1 SQVTM and CDR2 ANQGSEA. The CDR3 consists of 18 residues.

As for this clonotype: This CDR3 is missing its conserved last phenylalanine or tryptophan, likely due to a read error. The chain recombines TRBV29-1 with TRBJ1-2; maybe TRBD1 (6 bases). The V gene's germline CDR1 is SQVTM and CDR2 ANQGSEA. The CDR3 spans 14 residues. CDR3 nucleotide sequence: TGTAGCGTCAAGATTGGACAGTCGATCTACGGCTACACCTAC. Translated: CSVKIGQSIYGYTY.

A single count supports this clonotype. This could be a read error, since a much larger clone is one nucleotide away. The chain recombines TRBV28 with TRBJ2-3; 11 nucleotides match TRBD2. CDR3 length: 15 amino acids. CDR1 is MDHEN and CDR2 is SYDVKM in the germline V gene. DNA of the CDR3: TGTGCCAGCAGCACCGGGACTAGCGGCACAGTTACGCAGTATTTT. Residues: CASSTGTSGTVTQYF.

As for this clonotype: One end of the junction does not line up with germline, which may come from a read error. This chain connects TRBV4-2 to TRBJ2-1; TRBD2 aligns across 10 bases. CDR3 length: 18 amino acids. Germline V gives CDR1 LGHNA, CDR2 YNFKEQ. The CDR3 reads CASSQATSGLSSHNEQFF. CDR3 bases: TGTGCCAGCAGTCAAGCGACTAGCGGGCTCAGCTCCCACAATGAGCAGTTCTTC.

As concerns this clonotype: Lacking the conserved final phenylalanine or tryptophan, this CDR3 likely reflects a read error. The V call is TRBV7-9, the J call TRBJ2-7; no clear D gene. The length of the CDR3 is 16 residues. The germline V and J ends were trimmed by 5 bases and 0 bases, with 17 bases remaining between them. Per the germline V gene, CDR1 is SEHNR and CDR2 is FQNEAQ (reference sequence). This CDR3 is CASSPSHHLCSYEQYI. DNA for the CDR3: TGTGCCAGCAGCCCAAGCCATCACTTGTGCTCCTACGAGCAGTACATC.

Comment on this clonotype: The germline gene is not matched at one end of the junction; a read error may be the cause. The chain has TRBV6-1 and TRBJ2-1; 8 nucleotides match TRBD2. The CDR3 runs 15 residues. CDR1 and CDR2 from the germline V gene are MNHNS and SASEGT. The CDR3 protein is CASRGGLVGLYDQFF. In DNA, the CDR3 is TGTGCCAGCAGAGGGGGACTAGTGGGGCTTTATGATCAGTTCTTC.

V is TRBV11-1 and J is TRBJ2-7, with a possible D match to TRBD2 (6 bases). Trimming took 2 bases from V and 6 from J, leaving 17 bases between them. This CDR3 spans 15 amino acids. Per the germline V gene, CDR1 is SGHAT and CDR2 is FQDESV (reference sequence). CDR3 bases: TGTGCCAGCAGCTTAATGGGATCGGGAGATTGCGAGCAGTACTTC. Translation gives CASSLMGSGDCEQYF.

With respect to this clonotype: At one of its ends the junction is not consistent with the germline gene, which may arise from a read error. The chain combines TRBV29-1 with TRBJ2-7; the match to TRBD1 covers 7 bases. This CDR3 region has 14 residues. Germline V gives CDR1 SQVTM, CDR2 ANQGSEA. The CDR3 protein is CSVALWDSSYEQNF. The DNA of the CDR3 is TGCAGCGTTGCCCTTTGGGACAGCTCCTACGAGCAGAACTTC.

This clonotype was detected only once. At one end the junction does not follow the germline gene, possibly because of a read error. The rearrangement joins TRBV12-3 or TRBV12-4 to TRBJ2-7, with TRBD2 as a possible D gene (5 bases). The CDR3 is 12 amino acids. The CDR3 sequence is CASSFQTYERYF. CDR3 nucleotide sequence: TGTGCCAGCAGTTTCCAGACCTACGAGCGGTATTTC.

This clonotype was observed once. The junction does not match germline at one end; this may be a read error. The genes are TRBV11-1 and TRBJ2-1, with 12 bases fitting TRBD2. Looked up from germline, CDR1 is SGHAT and CDR2 is FQDESV (reference sequence). The CDR3 has 17 residues. In nucleotides, the CDR3 is TGTACCAGGAGCTCCCCCTCGACTAGCGGGAGTCGATATGAGCAGTTCTTC. Translated: CTRSSPSTSGSRYEQFF.

A note on this clonotype: A junction boundary mismatches the germline segment, possibly from a read error. The chain employs TRBV29-1 and TRBJ2-1; D is perhaps TRBD1 (5 bases). CDR3 length: 13 residues. Germline CDR1 is SQVTM and CDR2 is ANQGSEA. CDR3 loop: CSVEGPASKEHFF. DNA of the CDR3: TGCAGCGTTGAGGGGCCAGCGAGCAAAGAGCATTTCTTC.

For this clonotype: At one of its ends the junction is not consistent with the germline gene, which may arise from a read error. The V and J genes are TRBV4-2 and TRBJ1-2; TRBD1 might be the D (5 bases). This CDR3 is built from 15 residues. The germline gives CDR1 LGHNA, CDR2 YNFKEQ. This CDR3 reads CAISQDVQGTYGYTF. CDR3 nucleotide sequence: TGTGCCATCAGCCAAGATGTCCAGGGTACCTATGGTTACACCTTC.

The chain couples TRBV18 to TRBJ1-1; D perhaps matches TRBD1 (6 bases). Germline values: CDR1 KGHSH, CDR2 LQKENI. This CDR3 comprises 14 residues. V lost 5 bases and J lost 7, with 17 bases in between. CDR3 bases: TGTGCCAGCTCATCGTCAGGGGCTAGTAGTGAAGCTTTCTTT. This gives the protein CASSSSGASSEAFF.